These 15 T cell receptor beta chains share one sample of origin, sequenced in a study of CD8 T cells in ankylosing spondylitis (dated by TCRdb to between 2016 and 2019). The protocol used for the library was 5' RACE. The sequencing machine was an Illumina HiSeq 2500. TCRdb passed the public sequencing reads through fastp at Q25 and MiXCR, retaining productive beta sequences. For every CDR3 protein sequence, its rows merge into one entry that carries the most common genes and DNA. The sample yields under 250,000 distinct CDR3 sequences; approximately 7.4% were counted once. 14% of the sample goes to the ten largest clones. Beyond this particular receptor, the publication reports: A TCR beta motif made up of 7 to 9 highly homologous amino acid variants appeared to be characteristic of blood from ankylosing spondylitis patients.

These receptors lack a known antigen. The sequencing sample was made of blood, either unsorted or a sorted T cell fraction (not recorded which). The receptors were sampled from a male donor with ankylosing spondylitis.

The table lists this clonotype with many counts. The rearrangement uses TRBV12-3 or TRBV12-4 and TRBJ1-2; no definite D call. The V and J ends lost 3 bases and 7 bases respectively, with 12 bases between them. The CDR3 is made up of 13 amino acids. The CDR3 DNA follows: TGTGCCAGCAGTTTCTCTCGAGTTGGTGGCTACACCTTC. Its translation is CASSFSRVGGYTF.

This clonotype was counted many times. This chain joins TRBV7-9 and TRBJ2-7; D unresolved. This CDR3 has 14 amino acids. Germline CDR1 and CDR2: SEHNR and FQNEAQ (reference sequence). Trimming pared 0 bases from V and 7 bases from J, leaving 13 bases between. DNA of the CDR3: TGTGCCAGCAGCTTAGCCGGGTCCGCCTTAGAGCAGTACTTC. Translating gives CASSLAGSALEQYF.

In its sample, this clonotype was seen many times. The genes are TRBV27 and TRBJ2-7, with a weak D call TRBD1 (5 bases). Germline V gene lookup returns CDR1 MNHEY and CDR2 SMNVEV (reference sequence). The CDR3 loop spans 12 amino acids. Trimming took off 6 bases at V and 3 bases at J, with 9 bases between the two ends. CDR3 sequence reads: CASSADSYEQYF. CDR3 DNA: TGTGCCAGCAGCGCAGACAGCTACGAGCAGTACTTC.

This clonotype showed up just a few times. V gene TRBV12-3 or TRBV12-4 combines with J gene TRBJ2-7; a weak D match, TRBD1 (6 bases). The CDR3 sequence is 15 residues long. The V and J ends lost 6 bases and 0 bases respectively, with 15 bases between them. The chain's CDR3 is CASSHNRALSYEQYF. The CDR3 region has the DNA TGTGCCAGCAGCCATAACAGGGCCCTCTCCTACGAGCAGTACTTC.

This clonotype was recorded many times. The chain is built from TRBV12-3 or TRBV12-4 and TRBJ2-7, with D perhaps TRBD1 (6 bases). The CDR3 consists of 15 residues. Trimming took 7 bases from V and 5 from J, leaving 21 bases between them. This CDR3 is CASTDLGAPNDEQYF. The CDR3 DNA sequence: TGTGCCAGCACAGACCTGGGGGCCCCTAACGACGAGCAGTACTTC.

This clonotype showed up many times. The chain carries TRBV28 and TRBJ2-2, with no clear D. This CDR3 is 15 amino acids long. V was clipped by 3 bases and J by 0 bases, with 8 bases between them. The germline V gene encodes CDR1 MDHEN and CDR2 SYDVKM. CDR3: CASSFPETNTGELFF. The DNA for the CDR3 is TGTGCCAGCAGTTTCCCAGAAACGAACACCGGGGAGCTGTTTTTT.

This clonotype was seen ten or more times. This chain links TRBV6-2 or TRBV6-3 with TRBJ1-1, with 9 bases lining up with TRBD1. Per the germline V gene, CDR1 is MNHEY and CDR2 is SVGEGT. Losses at the gene ends were 5 bases for V and 5 bases for J; bases not matched to a gene: 6. This CDR3 is built from 14 residues. This CDR3 is CASSRTGEVTEAFF. CDR3 nucleotides: TGTGCCAGCAGTCGGACAGGGGAGGTAACTGAAGCTTTCTTT.

V and J are TRBV6-4 and TRBJ2-5, with D tentatively TRBD1 (5 bases). CDR1 MRHNA and CDR2 SNTAGT come from the germline V gene. V was cut by 6 bases and J by 2 bases, with 16 bases left in between. This CDR3 spans 15 amino acids. The CDR3 sequence: CASSRRAREQETQYF. The CDR3 nucleotides are TGTGCCAGCAGCCGACGGGCCAGGGAACAAGAGACCCAGTACTTC.

This clonotype was counted many times. A read error may account for a junction end that differs from germline. The rearrangement links TRBV7-2 to TRBJ2-1; 7 positions match TRBD2. The germline V gene has CDR1 SGHTA and CDR2 FQGNSA. CDR3 length: 14 residues. The CDR3 DNA is TGTGCCAGCGGGTCACTAGCGCGGTACATTGAGCAGTTCTTC. Its protein is CASGSLARYIEQFF.

This clonotype was observed at least ten times. The V call is TRBV13, the J call TRBJ2-2; D ambiguous. Germline CDR1 reads PRHDT; CDR2 reads FYEKMQ (reference sequence). V dropped 5 bases and J dropped 5 bases, with 9 bases sitting between them. The CDR3 is made up of 13 amino acids. For the CDR3, the DNA is TGTGCCAGCAGCGCCCGGATTACCGGGGAGCTGTTTTTT. Protein product: CASSARITGELFF.

This clonotype was observed many times. J is TRBJ2-1 and V is TRBV19; 7 nucleotides agree with TRBD1. The V gene's germline CDR1 is LNHDA and CDR2 SQIVND (reference sequence). V shed 3 bases and J 3 bases; nucleotides not matched to a gene: 14. There are 18 residues in the CDR3. The CDR3 protein is CASSIALPTGELYNEQFF. CDR3 in DNA: TGTGCCAGTAGTATCGCCTTGCCTACAGGGGAACTCTACAATGAGCAGTTCTTC.

This clonotype has only a few counts. The chain carries TRBV20-1 and TRBJ1-1; TRBD1 matches at 8 bases. The germline V gene has CDR1 DFQATT and CDR2 SNEGSKA (reference sequence). With 3 bases clipped from V and 6 bases from J, the junction kept 9 bases outside the gene matches. CDR3 length: 14 amino acids. The CDR3 spells CSAREPGGSPEAFF. CDR3 nucleotide sequence: TGCAGTGCTAGGGAACCAGGGGGCTCCCCTGAAGCTTTCTTT.

There are many counts of this clonotype. This chain joins TRBV12-3 or TRBV12-4 and TRBJ2-2, with D unclear. The length of the CDR3 is 16 residues. The germline V and J ends were trimmed by 4 bases and 3 bases, with 15 bases remaining between them. The CDR3: CASSWPTAGYTGELFF. Here the CDR3 DNA reads TGTGCCAGCAGTTGGCCCACCGCAGGTTACACCGGGGAGCTGTTTTTT.

This clonotype was recorded at least ten times. The chain links TRBV7-6 to TRBJ2-2; tentatively, D is TRBD1 (6 bases). V was shortened by 7 bases and J by 1 base, with 10 bases between the two germline ends. Germline V gene sequence: CDR1 SGHVS, CDR2 FNYEAQ. The CDR3 is made up of 14 amino acids. The CDR3 spells CASTPRGNTGELFF. The DNA of the CDR3 is TGTGCCAGCACCCCCAGGGGGAACACCGGGGAGCTGTTTTTT.

The rearrangement links TRBV12-3 or TRBV12-4 to TRBJ1-1; tentatively, D is TRBD1 (5 bases). The length of the CDR3 is 11 residues. The germline V and J ends were trimmed by 2 bases and 11 bases, with 9 bases remaining between them. The CDR3 sequence: CASSLFGGAFF. The CDR3 bases are TGTGCCAGCAGTTTATTTGGGGGGGCTTTCTTT.